This TCR beta chain appears in the sequencing data of a study of control samples from healthy donors and cancer patients. Data came from immunoSEQ multiplex PCR; TCRdb stores just in-frame clones and leaves some out. The data show 150,000 to 200,000 clones, 91% seen once. Trimming left V 4 bases short and J 0 bases short, with 8 bases between. The length of the CDR3 is 14 residues. Germline loops: CDR1 SGDLS, CDR2 YYNGEE. This sequence originates from a woman in her thirties in good health. The chain couples TRBV9 to TRBJ1-3; D is ambiguous. The sample was blood. The CDR3 reads CASSPPNSGNTIYF. CDR3 sequence (DNA): TGTGCCAGCAGCCCCCCGAACTCTGGAAACACCATATATTTT.